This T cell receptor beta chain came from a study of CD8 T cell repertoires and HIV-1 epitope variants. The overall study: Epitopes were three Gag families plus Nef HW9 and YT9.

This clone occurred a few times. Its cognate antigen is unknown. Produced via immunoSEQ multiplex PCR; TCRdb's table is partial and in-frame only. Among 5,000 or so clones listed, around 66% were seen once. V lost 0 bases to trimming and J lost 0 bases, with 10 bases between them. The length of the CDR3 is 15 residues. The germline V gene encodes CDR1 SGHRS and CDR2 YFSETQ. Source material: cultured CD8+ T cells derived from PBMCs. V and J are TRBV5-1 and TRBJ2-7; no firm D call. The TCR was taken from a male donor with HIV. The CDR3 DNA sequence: TGCGCCAGCAGCTTGGAGGTCGTTTCCTCCTACGAGCAGTACTTC. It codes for CASSLEVVSSYEQYF.